Listed here is a single T cell receptor (beta chain). Its antigen remains unknown. V lost 0 bases and J lost 1; bases outside the gene matches: 5. The CDR3 is 16 residues long. Germline V gene sequence: CDR1 SGHRS, CDR2 YFSETQ. The data were taken from a study of OX40 agonist ivuxolimab in advanced cancers. Looking at the study overall: An anti-OX40 (CD134) antibody with agonistic activity, ivuxolimab, was administered to patients. General study results and limits: Clonal expansion from baseline to week 6 occurred in both CD4+ and CD8+ T cells.

Assay used: immunoSEQ multiplex PCR; TCRdb lists only in-frame clones, some missing. The sample comprises about 60,000 clones, roughly 92% of which are singletons, and approximately 20% rests with the top ten. Sequences were derived from CD4+ or CD8+ T cells sorted from blood, sampled in a trial of the OX40 agonist ivuxolimab. The gene calls are TRBV5-1 and TRBJ2-3, with 7 positions matching TRBD1. This TCR was sampled from an adult with an advanced solid tumor such as melanoma, head and neck, liver or kidney cancer. The CDR3 here is CASSLEGGAGTDTQYF. CDR3 in DNA: TGCGCCAGCAGCTTGGAAGGGGGCGCGGGCACAGATACGCAGTATTTT.